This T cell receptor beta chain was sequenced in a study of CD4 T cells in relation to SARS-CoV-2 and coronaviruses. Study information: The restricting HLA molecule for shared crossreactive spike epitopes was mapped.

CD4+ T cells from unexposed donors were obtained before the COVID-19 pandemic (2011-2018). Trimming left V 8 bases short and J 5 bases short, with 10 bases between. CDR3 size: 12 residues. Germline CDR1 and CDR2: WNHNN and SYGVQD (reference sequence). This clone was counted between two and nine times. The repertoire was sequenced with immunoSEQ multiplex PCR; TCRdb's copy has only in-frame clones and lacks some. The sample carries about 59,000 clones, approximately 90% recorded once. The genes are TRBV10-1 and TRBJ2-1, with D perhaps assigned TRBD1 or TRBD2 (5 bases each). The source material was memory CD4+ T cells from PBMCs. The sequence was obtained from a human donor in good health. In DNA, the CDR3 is TGCGCCAGCTCTCCGGGACACAATGAGCAGTTCTTC. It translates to CASSPGHNEQFF.